This TCR beta chain was captured in a study of blood T cell repertoires in COVID-19. On the study more broadly: Samples of COVID-19 (acute and convalescent) were obtained from the United States, Italy and Spain. Sources were T cells, B-cell-depleted T cells, or PBMCs; the material itself was cDNA or gDNA.

Germline-derived CDR1 and CDR2 are SGHTS and YDEGEE. The CDR3 runs to 14 residues. J was trimmed by 4 bases and V by 4 bases; bases with no gene match: 7. Original data processing: Estimation of nucleated cell counts was performed using reference gene primer amplification. Some clones are missing from TCRdb's copy, which holds only in-frame ones; the method was immunoSEQ multiplex PCR. V and J calls and clone size follow that table, whereas D and trimming were derived from the DNA. Among more than 95,000 clones listed, roughly 90% were seen once. The chain has TRBV5-8 and TRBJ1-1; 7 nucleotides match TRBD1. The clonotype originates from a man aged 45 to 65 with acute or convalescent COVID-19. Sequenced input: peripheral blood. This chain's CDR3 is CASSPQGEFTEAFF. As DNA, the CDR3 is TGTGCCAGCAGCCCGCAGGGGGAGTTCACTGAAGCTTTCTTT.